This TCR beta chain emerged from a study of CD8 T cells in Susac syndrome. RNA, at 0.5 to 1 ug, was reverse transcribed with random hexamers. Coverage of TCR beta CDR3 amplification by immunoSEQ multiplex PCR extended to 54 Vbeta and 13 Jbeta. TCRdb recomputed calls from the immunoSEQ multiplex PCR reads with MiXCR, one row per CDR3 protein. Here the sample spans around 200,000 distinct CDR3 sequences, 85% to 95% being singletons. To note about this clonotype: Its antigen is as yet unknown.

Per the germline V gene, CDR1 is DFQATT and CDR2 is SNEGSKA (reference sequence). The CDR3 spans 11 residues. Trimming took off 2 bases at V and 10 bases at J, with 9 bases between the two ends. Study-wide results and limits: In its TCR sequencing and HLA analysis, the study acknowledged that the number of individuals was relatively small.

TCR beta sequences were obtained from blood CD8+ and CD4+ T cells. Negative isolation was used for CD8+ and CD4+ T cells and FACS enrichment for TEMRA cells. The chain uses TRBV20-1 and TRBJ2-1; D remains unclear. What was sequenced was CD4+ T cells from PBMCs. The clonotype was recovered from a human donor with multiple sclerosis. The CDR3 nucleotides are TGCAGTGCTAGAAGGCCTTTAGAGCAGTTCTTC. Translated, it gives CSARRPLEQFF.